This paragraph reports one TCR beta chain. No antigen is known for it. Germline CDR1 reads SGHAT; CDR2 reads FQNNGV. V shed 4 bases and J 2 bases; nucleotides not matched to a gene: 5. The CDR3 is made up of 15 amino acids. TCRdb passed the reads through MiXCR, listing each CDR3 protein once. The top ten clones hold 7.6% of a sample with about 68,000 distinct CDR3 sequences, around 68% of them seen once. The data were obtained in a study of type 1 regulatory T cells. Study details: T-allo10 is a Tr1-enriched, alloantigen-specific CD4 T cell product made in vitro.

Graft donor-derived T-allo10 cells were described as host-alloantigen-specific, anergic, and alloantigen-specifically suppressive. J is TRBJ2-1 and V is TRBV11-2, with TRBD2 identical over 7 bases. The sequencing input was cultured T cells, either the whole culture or a sorted T cell fraction (not recorded which). Subset defined: Tr1-enriched cell product generated in vitro against host alloantigens. The sequence was obtained from a human donor in good health. CDR3 residues: CASSSVGGAYNEQFF. In DNA form, the CDR3 reads TGTGCCAGCAGCTCCGTGGGGGGGGCCTACAATGAGCAGTTCTTC.